This T cell receptor (beta chain) was documented in a study of cytomegalovirus exposure and HLA in healthy donors. The CDR3 runs to 15 residues. The germline V and J ends were trimmed by 5 bases and 0 bases, with 14 bases remaining between them. Germline CDR1 reads SGHNT; CDR2 reads YENEEA. It was with 60 Vbeta and 13 Jbeta primers that the PCR ran. The assay was immunoSEQ multiplex PCR, and TCRdb's table has in-frame clones only and misses some. The sample includes some 180,000 clones, 9.5% to 15% of them seen just once. The origin of this receptor is a man aged 50-59 years in good health and CMV-seropositive. The chain links TRBV11-3 to TRBJ2-7; the D is unclear. Specimen: PBMCs. The CDR3 DNA follows: TGTGCCAGCAGCATCCTGGCTCTCAGCTCCTACGAGCAGTACTTC. It encodes CASSILALSSYEQYF.